The 23 T cell receptor beta chains presented below share a single source sample, sequenced in a study of control samples from healthy donors and cancer patients. Profiled with immunoSEQ multiplex PCR; TCRdb holds only in-frame clones, not every one. The data contain 50,000 to 55,000 clones, 90% to 95% of them singletons. Source material: blood. All receptors derive from a man aged 25-40 years in good health.

The chain couples TRBV5-6 to TRBJ2-2; D remains ambiguous. Germline assignment: CDR1 SGHDT and CDR2 YYEEEE. With 4 bases removed from V and 1 base from J, the gap between germline ends came to 2 bases. The CDR3 is 12 residues long. The CDR3: CASSLNTGELFF. The CDR3, as DNA: TGTGCCAGCAGCCTGAACACCGGGGAGCTGTTTTTT. Combining the CDR3 with reference TRBV5-6 and TRBJ2-2 gives the whole variable domain DAGVTQSPTHLIKTRGQQVTLRCSPKSGHDTVSWYQQALGQGPQFIFQYYEEEERQRGNFPDRFSGHQFPNYSSELNVNALLLGDSALYLCASSLNTGELFFGEGSRLTVL.

This chain links TRBV7-2 with TRBJ1-2; a possible D gene is TRBD1 (5 bases). The CDR3 consists of 18 residues. The germline V gene encodes CDR1 SGHTA and CDR2 FQGNSA. The V end was cut by 4 bases, the J end by 0 bases, with 21 bases between. The CDR3 region is CASSSRVPRQNPNYGYTF. DNA of the CDR3: TGTGCCAGCAGCTCCAGGGTCCCGCGACAGAACCCTAACTATGGCTACACCTTC.

As for this clone: No DNA is shown, since the ends of the CDR3 on it are uncertain; the CDR3 is the one TCRdb lists. The V gene is TRBV29-1, the J gene TRBJ1-2; the table gives TRBD1 as D, unverified against the DNA. Ends included, the CDR3 has 11 residues. CDR1 and CDR2 from the germline V gene are SQVTM and ANQGSEA. The CDR3 loop reads CSVEVGTGNTF.

The chain recombines TRBV5-4 with TRBJ2-1, with 11 bases lining up with TRBD2. In germline, CDR1 is SGHNT, CDR2 YYREEE (reference sequence). The CDR3 is made up of 16 amino acids. Losses at the gene ends were 3 bases for V and 6 bases for J; bases not matched to a gene: 8. The CDR3 protein is CASSSRLAGLINEQFF. For the CDR3, the DNA is TGTGCCAGCAGCTCCAGACTAGCGGGGTTGATCAATGAGCAGTTCTTC.

This clone has just one count. The chain joins TRBV5-4 to TRBJ2-3, with 10 bases fitting TRBD2. Germline trimming cut 2 bases from V and 5 bases from J; bases unmatched to any gene: 11. Germline lookup yields CDR1 SGHNT and CDR2 YYREEE (reference sequence). The CDR3 sequence is 17 residues long. The CDR3 spells CASSLLDSGRRGDTQYF. In DNA form, the CDR3 reads TGTGCCAGCAGCTTACTAGATAGCGGGAGGAGGGGAGATACGCAGTATTTT. The variable domain in full, with the rest retrieved from reference TRBV5-4 and TRBJ2-3, is ETGVTQSPTHLIKTRGQQVTLRCSSQSGHNTVSWYQQALGQGPQFIFQYYREEENGRGNFPPRFSGLQFPNYSSELNVNALELDDSALYLCASSLLDSGRRGDTQYFGPGTRLTVL.

In its sample, this clone was seen a few times. This rearrangement joins TRBV5-4 to TRBJ2-7; D remains unclear. CDR3 length: 14 residues. Germline V CDR1 and CDR2: SGHNT, YYREEE (reference sequence). V was cut by 0 bases and J by 2 bases, with 9 bases left in between. The CDR3 DNA reads TGTGCCAGCAGCTTGGGGAAAGTGGCCTACGAGCAGTACTTC. It translates to CASSLGKVAYEQYF.

J is TRBJ2-4 and V is TRBV24-1; 7 bases map to TRBD2. V lost 10 bases and J lost 8; bases outside the gene matches: 7. CDR1 and CDR2 (germline): KGHDR, SFDVKD. This CDR3 contains 12 residues. CDR3 DNA: TGTGCCACTTCCCAGGCGGGGGACATTCAGTACTTC. Translated: CATSQAGDIQYF.

The J gene is TRBJ1-4, the V gene TRBV5-4; D is ambiguous. CDR3 size: 14 residues. Trimming left V 1 base short and J 5 bases short, with 9 bases between. Per germline, CDR1 SGHNT and CDR2 YYREEE (reference sequence). The CDR3 loop is CASSLKGLNEKLFF. CDR3 in DNA: TGTGCCAGCAGCTTGAAGGGCTTGAATGAAAAACTGTTTTTT.

This clone was seen a single time. The rearrangement links TRBV11-1 to TRBJ2-2, with 7 bases fitting TRBD2. This CDR3 has 15 amino acids. Losses at the gene ends were 5 bases for V and 7 bases for J; bases not matched to a gene: 10. The germline gives CDR1 SGHAT, CDR2 FQDESV (reference sequence). CDR3 sequence reads: CASSPRESANGELFF. The CDR3 DNA reads as TGTGCCAGCAGCCCGCGGGAGTCCGCCAACGGGGAGCTGTTTTTT.

The chain carries TRBV10-2 and TRBJ1-5; 7 nucleotides match TRBD1. This CDR3 region has 14 residues. The trim removed 3 bases at V and 4 bases at J, leaving 3 bases unmatched. Germline values: CDR1 WSHSY, CDR2 SAAADI. The CDR3 nucleotides read TGCGCCAGCAGTGACAGGGGGAGGAATCAGCCCCAGCATTTT. It specifies CASSDRGRNQPQHF.

This clone showed up just once. The chain uses TRBV25-1 and TRBJ1-2, with 10 bases that match TRBD1. Germline CDR1 and CDR2: MGHDK and SYGVNS. The J segment lost 6 bases and the V segment lost 8 bases, leaving 6 bases of the junction unmatched. This CDR3 comprises 13 residues. DNA for the CDR3: TGTGCCAGCCGCCCCGGGACAGGGGATGGCTACACCTTC. Translating gives CASRPGTGDGYTF.

The chain couples TRBV12-5 to TRBJ1-1, with 9 nucleotides matching TRBD1. In germline, CDR1 is LGHNT, CDR2 FRNRAP. This CDR3 is built from 17 residues. Unmatched junction bases numbered 5, after V lost 0 bases and J lost 0 bases. CDR3 coding DNA: TGTGCTAGTGGTTTGGTTTGGGACAGGGTTTTGAACACTGAAGCTTTCTTT. Its translation is CASGLVWDRVLNTEAFF.

The J gene is TRBJ1-2, the V gene TRBV5-1, with 7 nucleotides matching TRBD1. The CDR3 runs 15 residues. V lost 4 bases and J lost 5; bases outside the gene matches: 11. Looked up from germline, CDR1 is SGHRS and CDR2 is YFSETQ. The CDR3 protein is CASSPSDRDQYGYTF. The CDR3 DNA follows: TGCGCCAGCAGCCCATCTGACAGGGATCAATATGGCTACACCTTC.

V usage is TRBV7-8 and J usage is TRBJ2-7; D gene uncertain. Trimming took off 5 bases at V and 1 base at J, with 21 bases between the two ends. CDR1 and CDR2 (germline): SGHVS, FQNEAQ. The CDR3 extends over 17 amino acids. DNA for the CDR3: TGTGCCAGCAGCCGAGTCCTCGGGCCCCAGAGGTCCTACGAGCAGTACTTC. It is translated as CASSRVLGPQRSYEQYF.

The chain uses TRBV10-3 and TRBJ2-7, with D possibly matching TRBD2 (6 bases). Germline CDR1 is ENHRY and CDR2 is SYGVKD. Deletions cut 4 bases from V and 2 bases from J, with 9 bases between. This CDR3 has 13 residues. CDR3 sequence: CAISGPGAYEQYF. The CDR3 nucleotides read TGTGCCATCAGTGGGCCGGGAGCCTACGAGCAGTACTTC.

The chain recombines TRBV10-3 with TRBJ2-3, with 12 bases that match TRBD2. The J segment lost 3 bases and the V segment lost 8 bases, leaving 15 bases of the junction unmatched. This CDR3 contains 18 residues. CDR1 and CDR2 (germline): ENHRY, SYGVKD. DNA for the CDR3: TGTGCCATCGGGGCCAGACTAGCGGGAGAAAAAGAGACAGATACGCAGTATTTT. Translation gives CAIGARLAGEKETDTQYF.

Only one count was recorded for this clone. V is TRBV5-1 and J is TRBJ2-3; tentatively, D is TRBD1 (5 bases). V gave up 4 bases and J gave up 1 base, with 10 bases separating them. Germline V CDR1 and CDR2: SGHRS, YFSETQ. The CDR3 is 14 amino acids. The CDR3 loop is CASSVSRGTDTQYF. The CDR3 nucleotides are TGCGCCAGCAGCGTAAGCAGGGGCACAGATACGCAGTATTTT.

In nucleotides, the CDR3 is TGCGCCAGCAGCTGGGGTACAGGGGATAAGCAGTACTTC. This gives the protein CASSWGTGDKQYF. The chain is built from TRBV5-1 and TRBJ2-7, with 7 bases that match TRBD1. V lost 3 bases to trimming and J lost 8 bases; unmatched junction nucleotides: 8. Germline V gives CDR1 SGHRS, CDR2 YFSETQ. CDR3 size: 13 residues.

This clone was detected only a few times. This chain joins TRBV5-4 and TRBJ2-7; no firm D call. The germline V and J ends were trimmed by 4 bases and 1 base, with 12 bases remaining between them. The CDR3 covers 14 residues. Per the germline V gene, CDR1 is SGHNT and CDR2 is YYREEE (reference sequence). CDR3 DNA: TGTGCCAGCAGCCCGGAATTAGCTTCCTACGAGCAGTACTTC. This sequence encodes CASSPELASYEQYF.

The V and J genes are TRBV7-6 and TRBJ2-3; D unresolved. CDR1 SGHVS and CDR2 FNYEAQ come from the germline V gene. V was trimmed by 5 bases and J by 6 bases, leaving 21 bases between them. The CDR3 is 16 residues long. CDR3 coding DNA: TGTGCCAGCAGCGCTCAAGGGAATTCCGTCTCGGATACGCAGTATTTT. It yields the protein CASSAQGNSVSDTQYF.

The V call is TRBV7-8, the J call TRBJ1-1; weak D call: TRBD1 (6 bases). CDR1 and CDR2 from the germline V gene are SGHVS and FQNEAQ. This CDR3 contains 14 residues. Trimming shortened V by 3 bases and J by 4 bases, and 12 bases separated the two germline ends. CDR3 in amino acids: CASSFTGMGTEAFF. The CDR3 DNA follows: TGTGCCAGCAGCTTTACAGGGATGGGCACTGAAGCTTTCTTT.

A single count supports this clone. This chain links TRBV10-3 with TRBJ2-7; TRBD2 agrees at 13 bases. J lost 6 bases, V lost 6 bases, and 8 bases had no gene match. The V gene's germline CDR1 is ENHRY and CDR2 SYGVKD. This CDR3 is 15 amino acids long. CDR3 loop: CAIRGTSGTVGEQYF. The CDR3 nucleotides read TGTGCCATCAGGGGGACTAGCGGGACCGTCGGCGAGCAGTACTTC.

The chain combines TRBV6-5 with TRBJ1-4, with D tentatively TRBD1 (5 bases). This CDR3 is built from 15 residues. Looked up from germline, CDR1 is MNHEY and CDR2 is SVGAGI. The V gene lost 6 bases and the J gene lost 3 bases, with 14 bases spanning the gap. The CDR3 nucleotides are TGTGCCAGCAGGGGTACCCGACAGCCTAATGAAAAACTGTTTTTT. This translates into CASRGTRQPNEKLFF.